What follows is one T cell receptor (beta chain) and its context. This record belongs to a study of T cell changes during pregnancy in multiple sclerosis. Profiling relied on immunoSEQ multiplex PCR, and the TCRdb table lists in-frame clones only, not all of them. Here the sample spans more than 35,000 clones, about 91% being singletons. V trimming: 0 bases; J trimming: 4 bases; junction bases outside the gene matches: 3. The CDR3 is 14 amino acids. CDR1 is SGDLS, CDR2 YYNGEE, per germline. This receptor was taken from a female donor in good health, enrolled as a control in a pregnancy study. The specimen comprised CD4+ T cells from peripheral blood mononuclear cells, sampled in the third trimester of pregnancy. The chain uses TRBV9 and TRBJ1-2; 7 nucleotides match TRBD1. The CDR3 nucleotides are TGTGCCAGCAGCGTAGAGGACAGGACCTATGGCTACACCTTC. Translated, it gives CASSVEDRTYGYTF.